The 5 T cell receptor beta chains in this list originate from one sample, sequenced in a study of blood T cell repertoires in COVID-19. This table comes from immunoSEQ multiplex PCR, and its TCRdb copy is limited to in-frame clones, with some not included. This sample carries approximately 40,000 clones, more than 85% of them seen once, and the ten largest clones take approximately 6%. Sequenced: peripheral blood. All receptors come from an elderly woman with acute or convalescent COVID-19.

Concerning this clone itself: The junction departs from germline at one end; a sequencing error may be responsible. The gene calls are TRBV4-1 and TRBJ1-4, with D possibly being TRBD1 (5 bases). The CDR3 consists of 15 residues. The germline CDR1 and CDR2 sequences are MGHRA and YSYEKL. This CDR3 reads CASSHGTATNGKLFF. The CDR3 DNA is TGCGCCAGCAGCCACGGGACTGCAACTAATGGAAAACTGTTTTTT.

This chain joins TRBV4-3 and TRBJ1-2, with TRBD1 identical over 9 bases. V was clipped by 1 base and J by 3 bases; unmatched bases: 9. The CDR3 totals 17 residues. The germline V gene encodes CDR1 LGHNA and CDR2 YSLEER. The CDR3 DNA is TGCGCCAGCAGCCAAGGGTCATTTCGGACAGGGGACTATGGCTACACCTTC. Its protein product is CASSQGSFRTGDYGYTF.

The chain is built from TRBV30 and TRBJ1-6, with TRBD1 identical over 8 bases. The junction had 12 bases not matched to a gene; V was cut back by 0 bases and J by 5 bases. Germline V lookup: CDR1 GTSNPN, CDR2 SVGIG (reference sequence). CDR3 length equals 18 residues. CDR3: CAWSVGTGLPGDNSPLHF. CDR3 nucleotide sequence: TGTGCCTGGAGTGTCGGGACAGGATTACCCGGGGATAATTCACCCCTCCACTTT.

This sequence joins TRBV9 and TRBJ2-3, with TRBD2 identical over 9 bases. V gave up 3 bases and J gave up 2 bases; unmatched junction bases: 4. The germline V gene has CDR1 SGDLS and CDR2 YYNGEE. This CDR3 spans 15 amino acids. CDR3: CASSEQRGDTDTQYF. CDR3 sequence (DNA): TGTGCCAGCAGCGAACAGCGGGGGGACACAGATACGCAGTATTTT.

The chain combines TRBV30 with TRBJ1-2, with TRBD1 as a possible D gene (5 bases). The CDR3 is 13 amino acids. V was trimmed by 2 bases and J by 2 bases, leaving 9 bases between them. Germline V CDR1 and CDR2: GTSNPN, SVGIG (reference sequence). The CDR3 DNA sequence: TGTGCCTGGAGTCCGGGGGGGAACTATGGCTACACCTTC. Protein: CAWSPGGNYGYTF.